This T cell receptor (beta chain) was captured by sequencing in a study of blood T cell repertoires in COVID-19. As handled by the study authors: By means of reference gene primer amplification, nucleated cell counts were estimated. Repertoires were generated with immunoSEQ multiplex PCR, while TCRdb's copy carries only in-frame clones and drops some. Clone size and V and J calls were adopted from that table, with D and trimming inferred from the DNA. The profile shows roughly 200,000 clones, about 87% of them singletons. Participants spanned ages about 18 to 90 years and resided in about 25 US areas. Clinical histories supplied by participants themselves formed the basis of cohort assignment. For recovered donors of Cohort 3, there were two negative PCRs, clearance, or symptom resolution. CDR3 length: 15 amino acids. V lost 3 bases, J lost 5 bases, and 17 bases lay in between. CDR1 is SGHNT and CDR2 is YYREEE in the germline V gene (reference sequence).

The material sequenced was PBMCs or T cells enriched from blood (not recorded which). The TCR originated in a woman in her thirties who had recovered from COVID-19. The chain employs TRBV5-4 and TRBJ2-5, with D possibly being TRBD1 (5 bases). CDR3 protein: CASSSRGGAYETQYF. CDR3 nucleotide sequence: TGTGCCAGCAGCTCCCGAGGTGGGGCCTATGAGACCCAGTACTTC.